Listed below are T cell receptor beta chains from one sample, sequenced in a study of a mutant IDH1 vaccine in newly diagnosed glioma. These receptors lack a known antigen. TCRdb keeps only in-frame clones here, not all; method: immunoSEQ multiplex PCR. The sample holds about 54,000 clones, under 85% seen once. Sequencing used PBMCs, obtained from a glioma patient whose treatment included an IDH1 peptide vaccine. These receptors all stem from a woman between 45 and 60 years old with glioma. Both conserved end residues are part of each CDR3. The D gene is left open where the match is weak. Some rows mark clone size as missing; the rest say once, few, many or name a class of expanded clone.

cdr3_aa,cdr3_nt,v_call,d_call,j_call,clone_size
CASSGTKDRGFNSPLHF,TGTGCCAGCAGCGGGACGAAGGACAGGGGGTTTAATTCACCCCTCCACTTT,TRBV9,TRBD1,TRBJ1-6,NA
CLSGTGYGGSEAFF,TGTCTCTCCGGGACAGGGTACGGTGGGAGTGAAGCTTTCTTT,TRBV28,TRBD1,TRBJ1-1,few
CASSLSTGRPYEQYF,TGTGCCAGCAGTTTATCGACAGGGCGCCCCTACGAGCAGTACTTC,TRBV27,TRBD1,TRBJ2-7,once
CASSRRGGNTEAFF,TGTGCCAGCAGCCGACGTGGGGGGAACACTGAAGCTTTCTTT,TRBV4-2,NA,TRBJ1-1,NA
CASSADRVSYEQYF,TGTGCCAGCTCGGCGGACAGGGTCTCCTACGAGCAGTACTTC,TRBV2,TRBD1,TRBJ2-7,NA
CASSEVYSSYEQYF,TGTGCCAGCAGTGAAGTTTATAGCTCCTACGAGCAGTACTTC,TRBV6-1,NA,TRBJ2-7,NA
CASSQISQGGTEAFF,TGTGCCAGCAGTCAAATATCACAGGGGGGTACTGAAGCTTTCTTT,TRBV11-2,TRBD1,TRBJ1-1,NA
CASSISRGTTNTEAFF,TGTGCCAGTAGTATTAGCAGAGGGACAACGAACACTGAAGCTTTCTTT,TRBV19,NA,TRBJ1-1,NA
CASEGGDTEAFF,TGTGCCAGCGAGGGGGGGGACACTGAAGCTTTCTTT,TRBV2,NA,TRBJ1-1,NA
CASSLGGVTDTQYF,TGCGCCAGCAGCTTGGGGGGGGTCACAGATACGCAGTATTTT,TRBV5-1,NA,TRBJ2-3,NA
CASSLESSYNEQFF,TGTGCCAGCAGCTTGGAATCGTCCTACAATGAGCAGTTCTTC,TRBV5-6,NA,TRBJ2-1,NA
CASSPGVRGATDTQYF,TGTGCCAGCAGCCCAGGGGTTCGGGGAGCAACAGATACGCAGTATTTT,TRBV7-2,NA,TRBJ2-3,once
CASSSQGNTEAFF,TGTGCCAGCAGCTCACAGGGTAACACTGAAGCTTTCTTT,TRBV5-4,NA,TRBJ1-1,NA
CAISEPDRFGGYTF,TGTGCCATCAGTGAACCGGACAGGTTCGGCGGCTACACCTTC,TRBV10-3,TRBD1,TRBJ1-2,NA
CASSLVIGGRGPGTQYF,TGTGCCAGCAGCTTAGTAATTGGCGGCAGGGGGCCTGGGACCCAGTACTTC,TRBV7-2,TRBD1,TRBJ2-5,once
CASSKDLYSNQPQHF,TGTGCCAGCAGCAAAGACTTGTATAGCAATCAGCCCCAGCATTTT,TRBV6-1,NA,TRBJ1-5,NA
CASSMGTAPYEQYF,TGTGCCAGCAGCATGGGGACTGCCCCCTACGAGCAGTACTTC,TRBV5-6,NA,TRBJ2-7,NA
CASREGYEQYF,TGTGCCAGCAGAGAAGGCTACGAGCAGTACTTC,TRBV27,NA,TRBJ2-7,once
CASSSGFGKEKLFF,TGCGCCAGCAGTTCAGGGTTTGGAAAGGAAAAACTGTTTTTT,TRBV5-1,NA,TRBJ1-4,NA
CASRSRQVQYGYTF,TGTGCCAGTAGGTCCCGGCAGGTTCAGTATGGCTACACCTTC,TRBV19,NA,TRBJ1-2,NA
CASSQDRGGLYEQYF,TGCGCCAGCAGCCAAGATCGGGGGGGCCTTTACGAGCAGTACTTC,TRBV4-1,TRBD2,TRBJ2-7,NA
CASTGTGLDGYTF,TGTGCCAGTACCGGGACAGGGCTAGATGGCTACACCTTC,TRBV19,TRBD1,TRBJ1-2,NA
CASRRTTSYEQYF,TGTGCCAGCAGACGGACTACTTCCTACGAGCAGTACTTC,TRBV6-1,NA,TRBJ2-7,NA
CASSLWGAEAFF,TGTGCCAGCAGTTTATGGGGGGCTGAAGCTTTCTTT,TRBV27,NA,TRBJ1-1,NA
CASSVTGAVVYGYTF,TGTGCCAGCAGCGTCACAGGGGCGGTTGTCTATGGCTACACCTTC,TRBV5-5,TRBD1,TRBJ1-2,NA
CASSLAQGNTEAFF,TGTGCCAGCAGCTTAGCGCAGGGGAACACTGAAGCTTTCTTT,TRBV7-9,NA,TRBJ1-1,NA
CSVGRGLMNTEAFF,TGCAGCGTTGGGAGGGGACTGATGAACACTGAAGCTTTCTTT,TRBV29-1,NA,TRBJ1-1,few
CASRAQGRDEKLFF,TGTGCCAGTAGGGCGCAGGGGCGGGATGAAAAACTGTTTTTT,TRBV19,NA,TRBJ1-4,NA
CASSKAGTGLNTIYF,TGTGCCAGCAGTAAGGCCGGGACAGGTTTAAACACCATATATTTT,TRBV7-2,TRBD1,TRBJ1-3,few
CASSLPDSGASRRETQYF,TGTGCCAGCAGCTTACCGGACAGCGGGGCTTCACGTAGGGAGACCCAGTACTTC,TRBV5-5,NA,TRBJ2-5,NA
CASSQGVGDNQPQHF,TGTGCCAGCAGCCAAGGGGTAGGAGACAATCAGCCCCAGCATTTT,TRBV4-2,NA,TRBJ1-5,NA
CASSAGQGHGEQYF,TGTGCCAGCAGCGCGGGACAAGGGCACGGCGAGCAGTACTTC,TRBV7-2,NA,TRBJ2-7,NA
CASSLAQDTEAFF,TGCGCCAGCAGCTTGGCCCAGGACACTGAAGCTTTCTTT,TRBV5-1,NA,TRBJ1-1,NA
CASRSTNTGANVLTF,TGTGCCAGCAGAAGCACGAACACTGGGGCCAACGTCCTGACTTTC,TRBV2,NA,TRBJ2-6,NA
CASSETTGGHEQFF,TGTGCCAGCAGTGAAACGACAGGGGGGCATGAGCAGTTCTTC,TRBV2,TRBD1,TRBJ2-1,few
CASSTLDRLYGYTF,TGTGCCAGTAGTACCCTGGACAGGCTCTATGGCTACACCTTC,TRBV19,TRBD1,TRBJ1-2,NA
CASNKGLAGVEETQYF,TGTGCCAGCAACAAAGGACTAGCGGGGGTTGAAGAGACCCAGTACTTC,TRBV2,TRBD2,TRBJ2-5,NA
CASSDLTYNEQFF,TGTGCCAGCAGTGACTTAACCTACAATGAGCAGTTCTTC,TRBV6-4,NA,TRBJ2-1,few
CASSFRTNYGYTF,TGCGCCAGCAGCTTTCGGACGAACTATGGCTACACCTTC,TRBV5-1,NA,TRBJ1-2,NA
CASSVVSGGAFF,TGTGCCAGCAGCGTAGTATCTGGGGGAGCTTTCTTT,TRBV9,NA,TRBJ1-1,NA
CASSSRDRGFPYEQYF,TGTGCCAGCAGCTCTCGGGACAGGGGATTCCCCTACGAGCAGTACTTC,TRBV7-9,TRBD1,TRBJ2-7,many
CASSADSTTGPQHF,TGTGCTAGTTCCGCTGACAGCACCACGGGGCCCCAGCATTTT,TRBV12-5,NA,TRBJ1-5,NA
CASSYSGTGPTYEQYF,TGTGCCAGCAGTTACTCCGGGACAGGGCCTACCTACGAGCAGTACTTC,TRBV6-5,TRBD1,TRBJ2-7,NA